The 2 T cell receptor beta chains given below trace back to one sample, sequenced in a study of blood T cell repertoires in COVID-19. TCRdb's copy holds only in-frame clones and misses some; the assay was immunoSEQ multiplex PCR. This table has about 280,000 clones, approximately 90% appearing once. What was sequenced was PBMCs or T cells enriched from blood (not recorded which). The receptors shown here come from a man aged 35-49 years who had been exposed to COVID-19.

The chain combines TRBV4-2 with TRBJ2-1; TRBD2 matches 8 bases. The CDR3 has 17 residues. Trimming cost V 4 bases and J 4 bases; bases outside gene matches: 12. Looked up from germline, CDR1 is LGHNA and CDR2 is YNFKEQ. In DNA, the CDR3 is TGTGCCAGCAGCCCTGAGGTTGTAGCGGGATTTTACAATGAGCAGTTCTTC. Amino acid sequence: CASSPEVVAGFYNEQFF.

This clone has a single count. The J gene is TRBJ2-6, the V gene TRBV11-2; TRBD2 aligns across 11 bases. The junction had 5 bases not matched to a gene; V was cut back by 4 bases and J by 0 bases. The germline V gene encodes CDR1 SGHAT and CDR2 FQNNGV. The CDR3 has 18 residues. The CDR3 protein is CASSSRLAGFSGANVLTF. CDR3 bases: TGTGCCAGCAGCTCTCGACTAGCGGGGTTCTCTGGGGCCAACGTCCTGACTTTC.